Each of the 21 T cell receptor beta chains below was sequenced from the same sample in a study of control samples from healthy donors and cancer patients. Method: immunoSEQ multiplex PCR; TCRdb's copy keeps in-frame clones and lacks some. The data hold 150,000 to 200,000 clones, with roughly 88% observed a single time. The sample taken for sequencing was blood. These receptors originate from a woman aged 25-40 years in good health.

In nucleotides, the CDR3 is TGTGCCAGCAGCCGAGGCGGTAAAGGGGAAGAGACCCAGTACTTC. Its protein is CASSRGGKGEETQYF. The V call is TRBV3-1 (or the pseudogene TRBV3-2), the J call TRBJ2-5, with D maybe TRBD1 (5 bases). V was clipped by 4 bases and J by 3 bases, with 15 bases between them. This CDR3 spans 15 amino acids. Germline CDR1 LGHDT, CDR2 YNNKEL (reference sequence).

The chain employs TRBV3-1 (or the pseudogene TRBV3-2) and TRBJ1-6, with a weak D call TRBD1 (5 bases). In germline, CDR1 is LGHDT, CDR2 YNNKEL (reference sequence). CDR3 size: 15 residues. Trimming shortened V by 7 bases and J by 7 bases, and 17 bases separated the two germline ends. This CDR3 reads CASTEGGTANSPLHF. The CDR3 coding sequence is TGTGCCAGCACCGAGGGAGGGACTGCCAATTCACCCCTCCACTTT.

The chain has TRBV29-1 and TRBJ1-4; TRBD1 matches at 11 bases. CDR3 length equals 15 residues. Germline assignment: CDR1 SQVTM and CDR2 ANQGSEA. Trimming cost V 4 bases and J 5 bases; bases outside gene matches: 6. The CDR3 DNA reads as TGCAGCGTTGGGGGGACAGGGGGACTAAATGAAAAACTGTTTTTT. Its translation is CSVGGTGGLNEKLFF.

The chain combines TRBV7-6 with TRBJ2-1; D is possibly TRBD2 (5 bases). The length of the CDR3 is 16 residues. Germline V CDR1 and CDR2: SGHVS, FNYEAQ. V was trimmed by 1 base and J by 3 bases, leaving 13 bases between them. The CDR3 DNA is TGTGCCAGCAGCTTAGATTCCGGGGAGCTCTACAATGAGCAGTTCTTC. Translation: CASSLDSGELYNEQFF.

The DNA of the CDR3 is TGTGCCACCCAGACCCCCGGGACAGGGGTACCCTATAATTCACCCCTCCACTTT. It is translated as CATQTPGTGVPYNSPLHF. The rearrangement uses TRBV27 and TRBJ1-6; 10 nucleotides align to TRBD1. Germline V gene sequence: CDR1 MNHEY, CDR2 SMNVEV (reference sequence). Trimming cost V 10 bases and J 2 bases; bases outside gene matches: 14. There are 18 residues in the CDR3.

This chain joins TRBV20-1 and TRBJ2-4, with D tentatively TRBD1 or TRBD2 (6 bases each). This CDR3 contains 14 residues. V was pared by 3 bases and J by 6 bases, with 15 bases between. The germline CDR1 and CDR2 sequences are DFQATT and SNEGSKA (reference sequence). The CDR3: CSASWGRRANIQYF. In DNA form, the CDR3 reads TGCAGTGCTAGTTGGGGGCGGAGGGCAAACATTCAGTACTTC.

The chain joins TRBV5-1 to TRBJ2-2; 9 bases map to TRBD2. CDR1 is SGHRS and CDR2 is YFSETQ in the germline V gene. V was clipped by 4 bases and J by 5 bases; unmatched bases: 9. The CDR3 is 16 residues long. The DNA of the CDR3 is TGCGCCAGCAGCGATACTAGCGGGCTGGATACCGGGGAGCTGTTTTTT. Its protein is CASSDTSGLDTGELFF.

The CDR3 is CASSRGLDTQYF. DNA for the CDR3: TGTGCCAGCAGCCGCGGGTTAGATACGCAGTATTTT. The rearrangement uses TRBV7-2 and TRBJ2-3, with a tentative D call TRBD2 (5 bases). The CDR3 is 12 residues long. The ends were cut back, 5 bases at V and 5 bases at J, with 8 bases in the middle. Per the germline V gene, CDR1 is SGHTA and CDR2 is FQGNSA.

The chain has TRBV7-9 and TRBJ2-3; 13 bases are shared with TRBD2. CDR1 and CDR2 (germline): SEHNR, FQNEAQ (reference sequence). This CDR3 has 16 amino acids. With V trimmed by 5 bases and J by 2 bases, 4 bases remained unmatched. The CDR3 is CASSGLAGELTDTQYF. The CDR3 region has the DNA TGTGCCAGCAGCGGACTAGCGGGGGAACTCACAGATACGCAGTATTTT.

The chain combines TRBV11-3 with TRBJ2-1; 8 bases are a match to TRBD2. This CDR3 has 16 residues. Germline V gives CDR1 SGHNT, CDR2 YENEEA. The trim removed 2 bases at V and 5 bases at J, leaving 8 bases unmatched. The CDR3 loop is CASSLTLSGDNNEQFF. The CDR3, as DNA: TGTGCCAGCAGCTTAACCCTTAGCGGGGACAACAATGAGCAGTTCTTC.

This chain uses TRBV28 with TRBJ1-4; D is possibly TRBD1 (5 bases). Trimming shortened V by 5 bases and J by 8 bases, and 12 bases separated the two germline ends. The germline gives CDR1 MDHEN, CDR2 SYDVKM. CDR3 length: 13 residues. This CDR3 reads CASSPGGGEKLFF. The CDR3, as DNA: TGTGCCAGCAGTCCCGGCGGGGGGGAAAAACTGTTTTTT.

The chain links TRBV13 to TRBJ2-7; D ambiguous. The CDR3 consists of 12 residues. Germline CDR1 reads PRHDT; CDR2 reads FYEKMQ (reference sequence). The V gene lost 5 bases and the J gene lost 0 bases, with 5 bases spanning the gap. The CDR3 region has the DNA TGTGCCAGCAGCCCTAGCTCCTACGAGCAGTACTTC. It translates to CASSPSSYEQYF.

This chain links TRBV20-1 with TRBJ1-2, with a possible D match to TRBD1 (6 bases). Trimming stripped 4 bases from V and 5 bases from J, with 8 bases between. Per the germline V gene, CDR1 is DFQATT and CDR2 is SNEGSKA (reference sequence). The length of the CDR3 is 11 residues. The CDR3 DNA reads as TGCAGTGCTATAGGGGGGTATGGCTACACCTTC. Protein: CSAIGGYGYTF.

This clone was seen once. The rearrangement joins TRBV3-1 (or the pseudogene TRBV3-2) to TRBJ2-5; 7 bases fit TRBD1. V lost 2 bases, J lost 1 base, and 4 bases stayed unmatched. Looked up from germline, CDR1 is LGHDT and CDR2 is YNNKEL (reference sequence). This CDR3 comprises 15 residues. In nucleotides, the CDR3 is TGTGCCAGCAGCCAAAGGGGACAGATCCAAGAGACCCAGTACTTC. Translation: CASSQRGQIQETQYF.

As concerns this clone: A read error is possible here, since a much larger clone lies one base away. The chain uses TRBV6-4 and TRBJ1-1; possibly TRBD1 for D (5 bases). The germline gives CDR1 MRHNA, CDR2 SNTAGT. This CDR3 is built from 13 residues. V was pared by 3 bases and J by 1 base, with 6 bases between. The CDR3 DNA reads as TGTGCCAGCAGTGAGGGGACGAACACTGAAGCTTTCTTT. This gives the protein CASSEGTNTEAFF.

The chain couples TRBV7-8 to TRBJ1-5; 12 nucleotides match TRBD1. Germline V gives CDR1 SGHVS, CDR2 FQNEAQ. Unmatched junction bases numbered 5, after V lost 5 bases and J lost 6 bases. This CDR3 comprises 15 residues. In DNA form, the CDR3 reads TGTGCCAGCAGCCCGGGGGACAGGGGGCCTCAGCCCCAGCATTTT. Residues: CASSPGDRGPQPQHF.

CDR3 DNA: TGTGCCAGCAGCGTGCTCCAGGGGGCCGGGGTACGGCAGTACTTC. It is translated as CASSVLQGAGVRQYF. The chain carries TRBV9 and TRBJ2-7, with 8 bases fitting TRBD1. V shed 2 bases and J 9 bases; nucleotides not matched to a gene: 13. The length of the CDR3 is 15 residues. Per the germline V gene, CDR1 is SGDLS and CDR2 is YYNGEE.

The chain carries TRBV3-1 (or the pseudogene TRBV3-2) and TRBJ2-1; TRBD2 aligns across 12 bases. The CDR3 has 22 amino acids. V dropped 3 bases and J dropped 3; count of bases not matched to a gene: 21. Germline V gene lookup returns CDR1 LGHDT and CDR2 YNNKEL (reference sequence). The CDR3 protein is CASSHSHTPLAGGPLSYNEQFF. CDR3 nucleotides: TGTGCCAGCAGCCATTCCCACACCCCCCTAGCGGGAGGGCCTCTTAGCTACAATGAGCAGTTCTTC.

The CDR3 DNA sequence: TGTGCCAGCAGTGAAGTAGGGGGCGCCCTCCACTTT. Translation: CASSEVGGALHF. This chain uses TRBV6-1 with TRBJ1-6; TRBD1 aligns across 7 bases. Germline CDR1 is MNHNS and CDR2 is SASEGT. This CDR3 has 12 residues. The junction had 2 bases not matched to a gene; V was cut back by 1 base and J by 14 bases.

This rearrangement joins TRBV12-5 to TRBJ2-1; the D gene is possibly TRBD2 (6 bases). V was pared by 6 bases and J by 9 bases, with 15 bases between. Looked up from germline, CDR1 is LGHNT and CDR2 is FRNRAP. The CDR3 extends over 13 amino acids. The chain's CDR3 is CASGADPEGEQFF. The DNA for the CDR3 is TGTGCTAGTGGGGCCGATCCGGAGGGTGAGCAGTTCTTC.

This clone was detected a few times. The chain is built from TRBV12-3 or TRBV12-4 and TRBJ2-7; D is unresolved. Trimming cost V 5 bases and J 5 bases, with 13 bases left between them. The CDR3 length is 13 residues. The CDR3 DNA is TGTGCCAGCAGTGCCAGTGTTGCGCACGAGCAGTACTTC. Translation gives CASSASVAHEQYF.